The sample holds a few counts of the clone carrying this T cell receptor beta chain. In the PCR, 60 Vbeta and 13 Jbeta primers were used. Measured with immunoSEQ multiplex PCR; TCRdb has only the in-frame clones, and not every one. The data contain under 200,000 clones, about 77% of them singletons. This record belongs to a study of cytomegalovirus exposure and HLA in healthy donors. Germline loops: CDR1 LNHDA, CDR2 SQIVND (reference sequence). After removal of 2 bases from V and 10 bases from J, the junction contained 10 bases not matched to a gene. The length of the CDR3 is 15 residues. This chain joins TRBV19 and TRBJ1-4; 7 positions match TRBD1. The source material was PBMCs. This receptor was identified in a male donor in good health and CMV-seropositive. This chain's CDR3 is CASSISGRGDGKLFF. The CDR3 DNA is TGTGCCAGTAGTATATCCGGCAGGGGGGATGGAAAACTGTTTTTT.